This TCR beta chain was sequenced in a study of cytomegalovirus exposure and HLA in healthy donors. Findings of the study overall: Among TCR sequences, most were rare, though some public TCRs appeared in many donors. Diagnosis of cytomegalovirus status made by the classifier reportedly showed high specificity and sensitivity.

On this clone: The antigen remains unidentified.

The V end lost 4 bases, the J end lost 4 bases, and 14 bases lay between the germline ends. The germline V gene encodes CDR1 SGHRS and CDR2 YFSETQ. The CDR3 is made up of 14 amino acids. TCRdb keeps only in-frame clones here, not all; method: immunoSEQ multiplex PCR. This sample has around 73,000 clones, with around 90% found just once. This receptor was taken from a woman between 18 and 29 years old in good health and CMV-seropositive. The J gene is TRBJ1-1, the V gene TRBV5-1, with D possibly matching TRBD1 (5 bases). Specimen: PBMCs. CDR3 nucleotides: TGCGCCAGCAGCCTGGGACTGGCAGCCACTGAAGCTTTCTTT. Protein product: CASSLGLAATEAFF. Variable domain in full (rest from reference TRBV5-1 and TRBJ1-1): KAGVTQTPRYLIKTRGQQVTLSCSPISGHRSVSWYQQTPGQGLQFLFEYFSETQRNKGNFPGRFSGRQFSNSRSEMNVSTLELGDSALYLCASSLGLAATEAFFGQGTRLTVV.